This entry features one T cell receptor (beta chain) sequence. Its antigen is unidentified. Those who donated were healthy bone marrow donors. The CDR3 loop spans 15 amino acids. Germline lookup yields CDR1 SGHTA and CDR2 FQGTGA. Use of 60 Vbeta and 13 Jbeta primers characterized the PCR. Sequencing used immunoSEQ multiplex PCR; TCRdb keeps in-frame clones, though not all of them. This sample yields 110,000 to 150,000 clones, of which more than 80% are seen a single time; about 4.3% belongs to the top ten. This specimen belongs to a study of cytomegalovirus exposure and HLA in healthy donors. Regarding the study as a whole: The classifier was said to identify cytomegalovirus status with high specificity and sensitivity. Some segments of the V type, notably TRBV6-2 and TRBV6-3, were excluded as indistinguishable.

The TCR was taken from a woman aged 40 to 49 in good health and CMV-seropositive. The V gene is TRBV7-3, the J gene TRBJ2-5, with TRBD1 matching over 11 bases. The J call may be in error: the DNA end matches TRBJ2-7 better. The source material was PBMCs. CDR3 residues: CASSLTGTGGYEQYF. CDR3 coding DNA: TGTGCCAGCAGCTTAACCGGGACAGGGGGCTACGAGCAGTACTTC.